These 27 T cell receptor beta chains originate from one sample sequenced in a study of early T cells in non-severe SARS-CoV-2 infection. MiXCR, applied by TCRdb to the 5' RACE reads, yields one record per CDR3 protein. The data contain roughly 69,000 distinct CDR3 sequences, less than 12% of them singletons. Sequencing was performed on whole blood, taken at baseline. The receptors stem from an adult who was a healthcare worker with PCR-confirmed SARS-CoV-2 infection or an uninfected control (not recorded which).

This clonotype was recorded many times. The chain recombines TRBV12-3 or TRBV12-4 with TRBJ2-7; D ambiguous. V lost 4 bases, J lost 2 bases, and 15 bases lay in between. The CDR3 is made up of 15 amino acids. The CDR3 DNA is TGTGCCAGCAGTTCCCTCCCGGGCACCGCCTACGAGCAGTACTTC. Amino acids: CASSSLPGTAYEQYF.

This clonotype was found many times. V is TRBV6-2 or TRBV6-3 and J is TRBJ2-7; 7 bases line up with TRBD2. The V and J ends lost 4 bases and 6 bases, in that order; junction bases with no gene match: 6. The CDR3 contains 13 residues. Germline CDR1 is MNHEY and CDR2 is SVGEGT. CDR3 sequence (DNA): TGTGCCAGCAGTTTAAGAGCGGGAAGCGAGCAGTACTTC. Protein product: CASSLRAGSEQYF.

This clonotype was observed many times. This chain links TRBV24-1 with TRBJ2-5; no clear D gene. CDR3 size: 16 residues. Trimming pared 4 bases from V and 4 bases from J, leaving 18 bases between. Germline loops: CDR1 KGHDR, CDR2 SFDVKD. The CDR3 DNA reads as TGTGCCACCAGTGAGGGTAGGGCGCCGTGGCGAGAGACCCAGTACTTC. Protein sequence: CATSEGRAPWRETQYF.

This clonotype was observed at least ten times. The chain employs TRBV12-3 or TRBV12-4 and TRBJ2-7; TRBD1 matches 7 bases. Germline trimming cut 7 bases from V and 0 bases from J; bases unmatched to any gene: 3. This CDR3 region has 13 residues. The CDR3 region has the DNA TGTGCCAGCAAGACAGGGCTCTCCTACGAGCAGTACTTC. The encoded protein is CASKTGLSYEQYF.

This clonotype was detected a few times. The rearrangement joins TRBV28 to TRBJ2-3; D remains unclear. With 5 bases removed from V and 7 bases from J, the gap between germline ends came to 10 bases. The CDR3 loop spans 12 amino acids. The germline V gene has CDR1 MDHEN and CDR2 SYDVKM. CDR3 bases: TGTGCCAGCAGTGCTAGTAGTTATACGCAGTATTTT. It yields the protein CASSASSYTQYF.

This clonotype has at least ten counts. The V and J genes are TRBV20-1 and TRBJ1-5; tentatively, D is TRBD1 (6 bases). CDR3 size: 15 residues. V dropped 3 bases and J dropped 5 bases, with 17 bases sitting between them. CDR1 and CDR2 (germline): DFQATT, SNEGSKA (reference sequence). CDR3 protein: CSASGPTQGDQPQHF. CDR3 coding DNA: TGCAGTGCTAGTGGGCCGACACAGGGTGATCAGCCCCAGCATTTT.

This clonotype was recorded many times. The CDR3 sequence is CASSQVPSGNEQFF. CDR3 DNA sequence: TGTGCCAGCAGTCAGGTACCGTCTGGGAATGAGCAGTTCTTC. The chain carries TRBV6-1 and TRBJ2-1; D not resolved. In germline, CDR1 is MNHNS, CDR2 SASEGT. There are 14 residues in the CDR3. V lost 5 bases and J lost 7, with 15 bases in between.

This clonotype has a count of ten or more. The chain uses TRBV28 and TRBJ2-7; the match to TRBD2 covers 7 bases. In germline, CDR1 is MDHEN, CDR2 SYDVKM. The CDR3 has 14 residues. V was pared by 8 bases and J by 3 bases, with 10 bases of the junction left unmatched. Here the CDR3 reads CASGIGAGDYEQYF. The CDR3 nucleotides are TGTGCCAGCGGAATTGGGGCGGGAGACTACGAGCAGTACTTC.

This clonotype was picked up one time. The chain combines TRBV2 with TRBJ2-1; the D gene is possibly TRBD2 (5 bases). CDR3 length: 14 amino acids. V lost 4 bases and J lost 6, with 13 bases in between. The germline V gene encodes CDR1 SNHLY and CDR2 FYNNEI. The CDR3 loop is CASSVLTGSNEQFF. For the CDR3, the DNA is TGTGCCAGCAGTGTACTAACGGGAAGCAATGAGCAGTTCTTC.

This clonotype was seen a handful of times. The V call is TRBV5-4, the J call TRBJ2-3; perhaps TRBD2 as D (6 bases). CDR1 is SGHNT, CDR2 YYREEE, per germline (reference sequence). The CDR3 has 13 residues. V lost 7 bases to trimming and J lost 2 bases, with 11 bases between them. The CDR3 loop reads CASPGLTTDTQYF. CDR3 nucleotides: TGTGCCAGCCCGGGACTCACCACAGATACGCAGTATTTT.

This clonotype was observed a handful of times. CDR3 DNA: TGTGCCAGCACCTCAGAGGAGACTCTCTTTGCGTCCATATATTTT. Translation gives CASTSEETLFASIYF. The rearrangement links TRBV7-9 to TRBJ1-3; no definite D call. The germline V and J ends were trimmed by 7 bases and 11 bases, with 24 bases remaining between them. The CDR3 has 15 amino acids. Germline V gene lookup returns CDR1 SEHNR and CDR2 FQNEAQ (reference sequence).

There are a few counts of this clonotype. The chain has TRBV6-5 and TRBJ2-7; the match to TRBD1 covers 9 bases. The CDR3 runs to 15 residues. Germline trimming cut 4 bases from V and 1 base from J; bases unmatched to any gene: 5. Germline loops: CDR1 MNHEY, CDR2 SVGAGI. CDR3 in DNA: TGTGCCAGCAGTTCCCCGGGACAGGGTTCCTACGAGCAGTACTTC. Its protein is CASSSPGQGSYEQYF.

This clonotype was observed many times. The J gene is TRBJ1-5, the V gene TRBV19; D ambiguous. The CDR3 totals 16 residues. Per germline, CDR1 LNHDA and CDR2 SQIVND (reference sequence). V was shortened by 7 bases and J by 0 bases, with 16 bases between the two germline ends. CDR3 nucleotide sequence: TGTGCCAGTACTTGGGGAAGCCTCTATAGCAATCAGCCCCAGCATTTT. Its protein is CASTWGSLYSNQPQHF.

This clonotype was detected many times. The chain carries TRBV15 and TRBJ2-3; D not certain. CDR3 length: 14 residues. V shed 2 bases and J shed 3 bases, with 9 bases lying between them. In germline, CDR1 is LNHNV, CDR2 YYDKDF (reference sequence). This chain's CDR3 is CATSRPSTTDTQYF. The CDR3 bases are TGTGCCACCAGCAGACCCTCGACAACAGATACGCAGTATTTT.

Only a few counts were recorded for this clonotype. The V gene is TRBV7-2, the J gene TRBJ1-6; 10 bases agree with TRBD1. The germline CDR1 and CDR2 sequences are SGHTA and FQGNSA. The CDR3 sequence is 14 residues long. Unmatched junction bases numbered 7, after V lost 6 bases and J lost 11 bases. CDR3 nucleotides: TGTGCCAGCAGTATGCCGGGACAGGGGACACCCCTCCACTTT. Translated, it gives CASSMPGQGTPLHF.

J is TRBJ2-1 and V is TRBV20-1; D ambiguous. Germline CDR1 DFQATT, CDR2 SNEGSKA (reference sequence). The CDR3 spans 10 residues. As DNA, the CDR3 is TGCTGTGTCCCCTACAATGAGCAGTTCTTC. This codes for CCVPYNEQFF.

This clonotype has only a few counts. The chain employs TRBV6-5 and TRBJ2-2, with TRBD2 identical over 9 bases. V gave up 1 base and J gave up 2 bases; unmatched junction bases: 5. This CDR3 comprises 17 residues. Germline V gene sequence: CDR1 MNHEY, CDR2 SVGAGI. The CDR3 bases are TGTGCCAGCAGTTACTTCCGCGGGAGGGTAAACACCGGGGAGCTGTTTTTT. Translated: CASSYFRGRVNTGELFF.

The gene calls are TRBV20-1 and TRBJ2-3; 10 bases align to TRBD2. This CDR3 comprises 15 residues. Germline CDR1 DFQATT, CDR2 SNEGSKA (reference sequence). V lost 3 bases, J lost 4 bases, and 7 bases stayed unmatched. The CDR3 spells CSASPLAGVADTQYF. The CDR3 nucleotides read TGCAGTGCTAGTCCCCTAGCGGGAGTAGCAGATACGCAGTATTTT.

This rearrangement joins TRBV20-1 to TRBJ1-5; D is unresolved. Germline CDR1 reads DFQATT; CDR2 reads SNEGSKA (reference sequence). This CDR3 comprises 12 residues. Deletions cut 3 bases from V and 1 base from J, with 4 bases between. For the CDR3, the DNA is TGCAGTGCTAGGGCCAGCAATCAGCCCCAGCATTTT. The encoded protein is CSARASNQPQHF.

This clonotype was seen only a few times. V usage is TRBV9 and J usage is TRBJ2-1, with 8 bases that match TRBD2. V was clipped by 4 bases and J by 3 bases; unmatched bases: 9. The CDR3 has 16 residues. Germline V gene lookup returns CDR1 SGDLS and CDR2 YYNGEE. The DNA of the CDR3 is TGTGCCAGCAGCCTCATAAGCGGGAGTTTCTACAATGAGCAGTTCTTC. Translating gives CASSLISGSFYNEQFF.

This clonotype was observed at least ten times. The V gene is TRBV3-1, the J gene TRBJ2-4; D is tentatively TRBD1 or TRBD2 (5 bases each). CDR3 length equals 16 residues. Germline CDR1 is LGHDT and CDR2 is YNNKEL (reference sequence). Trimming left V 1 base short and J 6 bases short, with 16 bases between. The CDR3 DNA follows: TGTGCCAGCAGCCAAGGTACTGGAATGAGGGGAAACATTCAGTACTTC. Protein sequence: CASSQGTGMRGNIQYF.

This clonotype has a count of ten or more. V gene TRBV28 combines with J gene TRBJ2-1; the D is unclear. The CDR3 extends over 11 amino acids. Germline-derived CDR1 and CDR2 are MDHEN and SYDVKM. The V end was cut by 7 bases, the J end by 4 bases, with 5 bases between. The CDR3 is CASTQYNEQFF. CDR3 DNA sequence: TGTGCCAGCACCCAATACAATGAGCAGTTCTTC.

CDR3: CASSLQGVLAKNIQYF. For the CDR3, the DNA is TGTGCCAGCAGTTTACAAGGAGTACTAGCCAAAAACATTCAGTACTTC. The rearrangement uses TRBV28 and TRBJ2-4; D gene uncertain. V was cut by 2 bases and J by 0 bases, with 11 bases left in between. The CDR3 totals 16 residues. Germline assignment: CDR1 MDHEN and CDR2 SYDVKM.

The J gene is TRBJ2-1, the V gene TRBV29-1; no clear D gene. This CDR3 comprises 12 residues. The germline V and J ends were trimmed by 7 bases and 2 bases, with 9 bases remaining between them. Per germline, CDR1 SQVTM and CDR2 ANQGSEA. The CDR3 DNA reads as TGCAGCGGTTGGACGCCCTACAATGAGCAGTTCTTC. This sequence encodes CSGWTPYNEQFF.

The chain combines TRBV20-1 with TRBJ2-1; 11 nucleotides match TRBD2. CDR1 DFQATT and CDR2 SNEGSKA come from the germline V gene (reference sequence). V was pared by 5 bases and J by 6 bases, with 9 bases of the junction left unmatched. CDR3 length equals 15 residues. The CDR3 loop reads CSALRPGTSGNEQFF. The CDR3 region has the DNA TGCAGTGCTCTACGACCCGGGACTAGCGGCAATGAGCAGTTCTTC.

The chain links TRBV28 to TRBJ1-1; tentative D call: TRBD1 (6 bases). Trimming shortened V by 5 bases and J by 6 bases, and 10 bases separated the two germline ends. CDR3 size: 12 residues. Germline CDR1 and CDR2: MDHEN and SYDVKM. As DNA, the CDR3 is TGTGCCAGCAGTGTACAGGGCTCTGAAGCTTTCTTT. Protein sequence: CASSVQGSEAFF.

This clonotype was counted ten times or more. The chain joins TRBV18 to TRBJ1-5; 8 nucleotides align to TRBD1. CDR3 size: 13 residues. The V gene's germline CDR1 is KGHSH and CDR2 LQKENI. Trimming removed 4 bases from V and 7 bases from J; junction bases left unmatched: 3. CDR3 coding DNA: TGTGCCAGCTCACGGGGACAGGAACAGCCCCAGCATTTT. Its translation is CASSRGQEQPQHF.